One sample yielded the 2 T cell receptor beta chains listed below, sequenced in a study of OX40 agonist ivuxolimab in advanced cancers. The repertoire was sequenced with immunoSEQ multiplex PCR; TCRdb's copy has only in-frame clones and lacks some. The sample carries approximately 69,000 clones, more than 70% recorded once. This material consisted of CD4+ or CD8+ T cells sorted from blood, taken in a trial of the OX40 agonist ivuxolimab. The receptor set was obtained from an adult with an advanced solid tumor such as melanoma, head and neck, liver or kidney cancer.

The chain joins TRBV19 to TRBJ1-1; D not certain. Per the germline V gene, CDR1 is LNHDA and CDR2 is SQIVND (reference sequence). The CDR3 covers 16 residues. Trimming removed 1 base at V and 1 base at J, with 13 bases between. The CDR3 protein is CASSIGGNRANTEAFF. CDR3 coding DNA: TGTGCCAGTAGTATAGGAGGGAATCGGGCGAACACTGAAGCTTTCTTT. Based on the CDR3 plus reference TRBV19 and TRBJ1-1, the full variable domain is DGGITQSPKYLFRKEGQNVTLSCEQNLNHDAMYWYRQDPGQGLRLIYYSQIVNDFQKGDIAEGYSVSREKKESFPLTVTSAQKNPTAFYLCASSIGGNRANTEAFFGQGTRLTVV.

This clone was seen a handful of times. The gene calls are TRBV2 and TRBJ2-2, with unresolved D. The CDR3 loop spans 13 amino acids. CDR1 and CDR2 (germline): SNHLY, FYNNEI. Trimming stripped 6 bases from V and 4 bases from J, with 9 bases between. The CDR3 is CASSALSTGELFF. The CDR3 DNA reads TGTGCCAGCAGCGCCCTTTCCACCGGGGAGCTGTTTTTT.